This T cell receptor beta chain derives from a study of human T cells and chemical hapten exposure. The wider study: The patients, most of them female, presented with alopecia areata, totalis or universalis.

TCRdb analysed the RACE reads with MiXCR anew, one entry per CDR3 protein. The data hold a few hundred thousand distinct CDR3 sequences, with around 6% observed a single time. This clonotype was picked up many times. The CDR3 has 14 residues. Germline CDR1 reads MNHEY; CDR2 reads SMNVEV (reference sequence). With 4 bases removed from V and 2 bases from J, the gap between germline ends came to 12 bases. Time point meaning: patch test 2, 6 weeks after DPC sensitization. Described treatment: therapeutic diphenylcyclopropenone sensitization with weekly scalp DPC. The TCR originated in a woman aged 18-30 years with alopecia areata. Some clones in this sample may be carry-over from other donors' samples. This specimen consisted of whole blood, obtained in connection with sensitization to the hapten diphenylcyclopropenone (DPC). V gene TRBV27 combines with J gene TRBJ2-7; D is ambiguous. The CDR3 nucleotides are TGTGCCAGCAGTTCATCCGGGCCTGCCTACGAGCAGTACTTC. It is translated as CASSSSGPAYEQYF.